The present entry profiles one T cell receptor beta chain with its context. The data originate from a study of T cell responses to AZD1222 COVID-19 vaccine. CDR3 length: 14 amino acids. The ends were cut back, 5 bases at V and 1 base at J, with 11 bases in the middle. In germline, CDR1 is LNHDA, CDR2 SQIVND (reference sequence). Generated by immunoSEQ multiplex PCR, the TCRdb table keeps only in-frame clones and is missing some. The sample yields roughly 150,000 clones, 90% seen once. The chain has TRBV19 and TRBJ1-1; no reliable D call. The TCR sequence derives from an adult who received the AZD1222 COVID-19 vaccine. The specimen comprised peripheral blood, sampled 28 days after the second AZD1222 dose. The CDR3 sequence: CASSDPAGNTEAFF. The CDR3 region has the DNA TGTGCCAGTAGTGACCCTGCGGGGAACACTGAAGCTTTCTTT.